This T cell receptor beta chain was recovered during a study of blood T cell repertoires in COVID-19. About the research overall: Whether acute or convalescent, the COVID-19 samples came from the United States, Italy and Spain. The analysed material was cDNA or gDNA that came from T cells, B-cell-depleted T cells, or PBMCs.

The V and J ends lost 3 bases and 0 bases, in that order; junction bases with no gene match: 7. Germline V gives CDR1 LNHNV, CDR2 YYDKDF (reference sequence). The CDR3 covers 16 residues. Authors' data handling: Reference gene primer amplification gave nucleated cell count estimates. Repertoires were generated with immunoSEQ multiplex PCR, while TCRdb's copy carries only in-frame clones and drops some. The V and J calls and the clone size are those of that table, but D and trimming were determined from the DNA. The table lists about 270,000 clones, about 89% of them singletons, with under 2% in the top ten.

This rearrangement joins TRBV15 to TRBJ1-2, with 7 positions matching TRBD1. The sample taken for sequencing was peripheral blood. This receptor was obtained from a woman aged 55-75 years who had recovered from COVID-19. In DNA form, the CDR3 reads TGTGCCACCAGCAGCTTACCAGGGGGAGCTAACTATGGCTACACCTTC. Translated, it gives CATSSLPGGANYGYTF. Together with reference TRBV15 and TRBJ1-2, the CDR3 gives the full variable domain: DAMVIQNPRYQVTQFGKPVTLSCSQTLNHNVMYWYQQKSSQAPKLLFHYYDKDFNNEADTPDNFQSRRPNTSFCFLDIRSPGLGDTAMYLCATSSLPGGANYGYTFGSGTRLTVV.